This TCR beta chain was documented in a study of cytomegalovirus exposure and HLA in healthy donors. Background on the study: Genotyping of 400 or so donors showed that around 85% belonged to the Caucasian-associated ancestry cluster.

Healthy people donating bone marrow made up the donors. With respect to this clone: Its antigen remains unidentified.

PCR involved 60 Vbeta and 13 Jbeta primers. This table comes from immunoSEQ multiplex PCR, and its TCRdb copy is limited to in-frame clones, with some not included. The sample contains some 200,000 clones, 82% of which appear only once. Study outcomes and limitations: Associated with HLA alleles at 0.05 false discovery rate in a later analysis were around 17,000 TCR beta sequences. Among the sequence variants, a highly shared cluster was likely an artifact of sequencing.

Specimen: PBMCs. This TCR was sampled from a woman between 40 and 50 years old in good health and CMV-seronegative.

The CDR3 DNA reads as TGTGCCAGCAGCCTAGGGACAGGGGGCTATGGCTACACCTTC. Translation gives CASSLGTGGYGYTF. The gene calls are TRBV5-4 and TRBJ1-2; 11 nucleotides match TRBD1. The CDR3 loop spans 14 amino acids. The V and J ends lost 4 bases and 4 bases, in that order; junction bases with no gene match: 3. CDR1 is SGHNT, CDR2 YYREEE, per germline (reference sequence).